This TCR beta chain originates from a study of T-cell memory formation after mild COVID-19 (dated by TCRdb to the early 2020s). Regarding the research as a whole: TCR sequence clusters from the two donors were found to be largely donor specific. In a couple of donors, T-cell clones that expanded and contracted after mild COVID-19 were tracked by sequencing TCRalpha and TCRbeta repertoires over time. Two young, previously healthy adult volunteers, one female and one male, were included in the cohort.

The paper's findings and limits, for the study overall: Some responding clones were detected in pre-infection memory, suggesting pre-existing cross-reactive memory T cells joined the SARS-CoV-2 response. The second-wave clones that peaked on day 37 were not confirmed to be SARS-CoV-2 specific. Clones contracting from day 15 to 85 had balanced CD4/CD8 phenotypes, while a second wave expanding from day 15 to 37 was biased towards CD4+. Contracting CD4+ clones turned up mainly in the CM and EM memory subsets, whereas EMRA was where CD8+ clones were enriched. The study included only a couple of mild cases, and larger cohorts that include severe cases with pre-infection samples were judged to be necessary.

TCRdb records Illumina NovaSeq 6000 as the sequencer. TCRalpha and TCRbeta cDNA libraries were built by 5'RACE with constant-segment primers, adding sample barcodes and unique molecular identifiers. Trizol reagent was used to extract RNA from every sample. The libraries were amplified in two PCR steps, and the second step added a second sample barcode and Illumina TruSeq adapters. Libraries were sequenced on an Illumina NovaSeq with 2 x 150 bp paired-end reads. Regarding the original processing steps: The reads were demultiplexed and collapsed into UMI-guided consensus sequences using migec v1.2.7. With mixcr v2.1.11, UMI consensuses were aligned to TRA and TRB V and J templates and assembled into clonotypes. A clonotype was counted as expanded or contracted only if both edgeR and NoisET called the change significant, with noise models trained on biological replicates. For edgeR calls, a false discovery rate-adjusted p below 0.01 and a log2 fold-change threshold of 1 were applied. As an exploratory analysis of dynamics, max-normalized trajectories of the 1000 most abundant clonotypes were examined by PCA with hierarchical clustering. Separately sequenced CD4+ and CD8+ repertoires were used to assign the CD4 or CD8 phenotype of responding clones. TCRdb redid the processing of the public reads, applying fastp at Q25 and MiXCR, and retained in-frame beta chains. Under each unique CDR3 protein, matching rows form one entry showing the most common genes and DNA. TCRdb, rather than the study authors, made the V and J calls. The sample table records 400,000 or so distinct CDR3 sequences; around 18% of these occur just once. The ten largest clones add up to roughly 8% of the sample.

From cysteine to phenylalanine, the CDR3 is 14 amino acids long. This entry keeps only the CDR3 DNA: 42 bases, framed from base 1. In the germline V gene, CDR1 corresponds to ENHRY and CDR2 to SYGVKD. V trim: 5 bases; J trim: 4 bases; unmatched bases: 5. Ficoll-Paque density gradient centrifugation was the method used to isolate PBMCs. Worth noting for this clonotype: Its antigen remains undetermined. Base qualities were left out, and no much larger clone turns up one base away.

The sample taken for sequencing was PBMCs or a T cell subset sorted from them (not recorded which). This clonotype originated in an adult woman who had mild COVID-19 (a few samples of this study predate the infection). The sample titles of this study are shuffled in the database, so cell type and time point are left out; the donor was told from shared clones. This chain is built from TRBV10-3 and TRBJ2-7; 10 of the junction bases match TRBD1. The sequenced DNA: TGTGCCATCAGTATGGGACAGGGGTCGTACGAGCAGTACTTC. It specifies CAISMGQGSYEQYF.